Following are 25 T cell receptor beta chains from one sample sequenced in a study of T-cell memory formation after mild COVID-19. From the 5' RACE reads, TCRdb called clonotypes with MiXCR, one entry per CDR3 protein. The table includes hundreds of thousands of distinct CDR3 sequences, around 17% detected once. The sample consisted of PBMCs or a T cell subset sorted from them (not recorded which). The receptor source for this set is a man between 18 and 35 years old who had mild COVID-19 (a few samples of this study predate the infection). Cell type and time point are not known.

This clonotype came up a few times. The genes are TRBV6-5 and TRBJ2-1; D is possibly TRBD1 or TRBD2 (5 bases each). The CDR3 length is 14 residues. Germline CDR1 MNHEY, CDR2 SVGAGI. V lost 0 bases to trimming and J lost 6 bases, with 9 bases between them. DNA of the CDR3: TGTGCCAGCAGTTACTCTGGGACGGCCAATGAGCAGTTCTTC. The encoded protein is CASSYSGTANEQFF.

The chain uses TRBV5-1 and TRBJ2-7; possible D gene TRBD2, 6 bases. The CDR3 is 14 amino acids. Germline CDR1 is SGHRS and CDR2 is YFSETQ. V gave up 2 bases and J gave up 4 bases, with 13 bases separating them. The CDR3 DNA sequence: TGCGCCAGCAGCTTCGGGGGAGATTCTTACGAGCAGTACGTC. It yields the protein CASSFGGDSYEQYV.

This clonotype has more than one count but fewer than ten. The V and J genes are TRBV6-1 and TRBJ2-5, with D perhaps TRBD1 (6 bases). V lost 4 bases to trimming and J lost 5 bases, with 14 bases between them. CDR1 MNHNS and CDR2 SASEGT come from the germline V gene. This CDR3 spans 14 amino acids. The CDR3 here is CASSGGTGMETQYF. As DNA, the CDR3 is TGTGCCAGCAGTGGGGGCACAGGGATGGAGACCCAGTACTTC.

In this sample, this clonotype turned up a few times. V gene TRBV4-3 combines with J gene TRBJ2-1, with 7 bases that match TRBD2. The CDR3 is made up of 17 amino acids. Per germline, CDR1 LGHNA and CDR2 YSLEER. V lost 1 base to trimming and J lost 9 bases; unmatched junction nucleotides: 15. The CDR3 loop reads CASSQGGGAFRIGEQFF. In nucleotides, the CDR3 is TGCGCCAGCAGCCAAGGCGGGGGTGCATTTAGGATTGGTGAGCAGTTCTTC.

Only a few counts were recorded for this clonotype. This sequence joins TRBV12-5 and TRBJ1-2; D not resolved. The CDR3 runs 14 residues. Germline V gene data show CDR1 as LGHNT and CDR2 as FRNRAP. The V and J ends lost 1 base and 8 bases respectively, with 14 bases between them. DNA of the CDR3: TGTGCTAGTGGTTTGGACTCAACAGCGGTCGGCTACACCTTC. This sequence encodes CASGLDSTAVGYTF.

This sequence joins TRBV5-1 and TRBJ2-7; 7 bases align to TRBD1. The germline CDR1 and CDR2 sequences are SGHRS and YFSETQ. V was clipped by 1 base and J by 6 bases; unmatched bases: 4. The CDR3 has 13 amino acids. The CDR3 region has the DNA TGCGCCAGCAGCTTGAAACAGGGGCTCGAGCAGTACGTC. Translated, it gives CASSLKQGLEQYV.

This clonotype has just a few counts. The chain employs TRBV7-9 and TRBJ1-4, with TRBD1 as a possible D gene (6 bases). V lost 4 bases and J lost 0, with 9 bases in between. The CDR3 totals 15 residues. Germline values: CDR1 SEHNR, CDR2 FQNEAQ (reference sequence). The CDR3 DNA reads as TGTGCCAGCAGCTCCAGGGGTCCAACTAATGAAAAACTGTTTTTT. It yields the protein CASSSRGPTNEKLFF.

The V and J genes are TRBV4-2 and TRBJ2-2; 9 nucleotides agree with TRBD2. The V gene's germline CDR1 is LGHNA and CDR2 YNFKEQ. V trimming: 11 bases; J trimming: 7 bases; junction bases outside the gene matches: 11. This CDR3 region has 14 residues. The CDR3 protein is CAASRGGANGELFF. In DNA form, the CDR3 reads TGTGCCGCCTCGCGCGGGGGGGCGAACGGGGAGCTGTTTTTT.

Ten or more counts support this clonotype. The rearrangement joins TRBV5-1 to TRBJ1-3; no reliable D call. Germline V gives CDR1 SGHRS, CDR2 YFSETQ. V was shortened by 4 bases and J by 0 bases, with 5 bases between the two germline ends. The CDR3 extends over 13 amino acids. CDR3 sequence: CASSRSSGNTIYF. CDR3 nucleotide sequence: TGCGCCAGCAGCCGCTCCTCTGGAAACACCATATATTTT.

This clonotype was counted only a few times. V and J are TRBV15 and TRBJ1-1, with D perhaps matching TRBD1 (6 bases). V was clipped by 0 bases and J by 4 bases, with 15 bases between them. CDR3 length: 16 amino acids. Germline assignment: CDR1 LNHNV and CDR2 YYDKDF (reference sequence). Here the CDR3 reads CATSREPLGRGTEAFF. CDR3 DNA: TGTGCCACCAGCAGAGAACCTTTGGGCAGGGGCACTGAAGCTTTCTTT. Based on the CDR3 plus reference TRBV15 and TRBJ1-1, the full variable domain is DAMVIQNPRYQVTQFGKPVTLSCSQTLNHNVMYWYQQKSSQAPKLLFHYYDKDFNNEADTPDNFQSRRPNTSFCFLDIRSPGLGDTAMYLCATSREPLGRGTEAFFGQGTRLTVV.

The chain recombines TRBV20-1 with TRBJ1-5, with TRBD1 matching over 9 bases. Trimming removed 3 bases from V and 4 bases from J; junction bases left unmatched: 7. The CDR3 has 15 amino acids. CDR1 DFQATT and CDR2 SNEGSKA come from the germline V gene (reference sequence). The chain's CDR3 is CSASRTGASNQPQHF. The CDR3 DNA follows: TGCAGTGCTAGCAGGACAGGGGCGTCGAATCAGCCCCAGCATTTT.

This clonotype was detected a few times. The rearrangement links TRBV20-1 to TRBJ1-4; D call uncertain. Germline V CDR1 and CDR2: DFQATT, SNEGSKA (reference sequence). There are 15 residues in the CDR3. Trimming removed 3 bases at V and 0 bases at J, with 11 bases between. The CDR3 loop reads CSASPTIATNEKLFF. The CDR3 DNA follows: TGCAGTGCTAGTCCCACAATTGCAACTAATGAAAAACTGTTTTTT.

This chain's CDR3 is CASSLEVTSPNEQFF. CDR3 nucleotides: TGTGCCAGCAGCTTAGAGGTAACTAGCCCCAATGAGCAGTTCTTC. This sequence joins TRBV7-2 and TRBJ2-1; tentatively, D is TRBD2 (6 bases). Germline V CDR1 and CDR2: SGHTA, FQGNSA. The CDR3 consists of 15 residues. Trimming shortened V by 1 base and J by 6 bases, and 13 bases separated the two germline ends.

This clonotype turned up a few times. V usage is TRBV7-2 and J usage is TRBJ1-2, with TRBD1 matching over 9 bases. The length of the CDR3 is 15 residues. J gave up 6 bases and V 1 base, and 6 bases lay outside the gene matches. Germline V CDR1 and CDR2: SGHTA, FQGNSA. Here the CDR3 reads CASSLDGQGWNGYTF. The CDR3 DNA is TGTGCCAGCAGCTTAGATGGACAGGGGTGGAATGGCTACACCTTC.

This chain links TRBV7-2 with TRBJ1-5, with D uncertain. Germline V CDR1 and CDR2: SGHTA, FQGNSA. Trimming pared 5 bases from V and 5 bases from J, leaving 10 bases between. CDR3 length: 13 amino acids. CDR3 DNA sequence: TGTGCCAGCAGCCTCTGGACCGATCAGCCCCAGCATTTT. Translation: CASSLWTDQPQHF.

This clonotype has only a few counts. This chain uses TRBV5-5 with TRBJ2-1; 10 bases match TRBD1. CDR1 SGHKS and CDR2 YYEKEE come from the germline V gene (reference sequence). Trimming removed 0 bases from V and 7 bases from J; junction bases left unmatched: 4. The CDR3 has 15 amino acids. The CDR3 is CASSLGQGAKNEQFF. As DNA, the CDR3 is TGTGCCAGCAGCTTGGGACAGGGGGCGAAGAATGAGCAGTTCTTC.

A few counts support this clonotype. J is TRBJ2-3 and V is TRBV5-1, with D maybe TRBD1 (5 bases). CDR3 size: 15 residues. Trimming took 3 bases from V and 0 from J, leaving 11 bases between them. CDR1 is SGHRS and CDR2 is YFSETQ in the germline V gene. The CDR3 sequence is CASSSTDTSTDTQYF. For the CDR3, the DNA is TGCGCCAGCAGCTCGACAGATACTAGCACAGATACGCAGTATTTT. The full variable domain, completed using reference TRBV5-1 and TRBJ2-3, is KAGVTQTPRYLIKTRGQQVTLSCSPISGHRSVSWYQQTPGQGLQFLFEYFSETQRNKGNFPGRFSGRQFSNSRSEMNVSTLELGDSALYLCASSSTDTSTDTQYFGPGTRLTVL.

V gene TRBV5-6 combines with J gene TRBJ1-1; a possible D gene is TRBD1 (5 bases). This CDR3 spans 13 amino acids. The germline V gene encodes CDR1 SGHDT and CDR2 YYEEEE. V was trimmed by 5 bases and J by 3 bases, leaving 11 bases between them. This CDR3 is CASRAGGYTEAFF. The CDR3 bases are TGTGCCAGCAGAGCTGGGGGGTACACTGAAGCTTTCTTT.

This clonotype was detected a few times. The CDR3 is CAIRGGEGSPLHF. The CDR3 DNA follows: TGTGCCATCAGGGGGGGCGAAGGTTCACCCCTCCACTTT. The V gene is TRBV10-3, the J gene TRBJ1-6, with TRBD1 as a possible D gene (6 bases). V gave up 6 bases and J gave up 9 bases, with 12 bases separating them. Germline V lookup: CDR1 ENHRY, CDR2 SYGVKD. The CDR3 covers 13 residues.

This clonotype was picked up many times. This chain links TRBV28 with TRBJ1-5; D perhaps matches TRBD1 (6 bases). V was shortened by 7 bases and J by 7 bases, with 17 bases between the two germline ends. CDR1 is MDHEN, CDR2 SYDVKM, per germline. The CDR3 is made up of 14 amino acids. The CDR3 here is CASTPPGGGQPQHF. CDR3 coding DNA: TGTGCCAGCACCCCGCCGGGGGGCGGGCAGCCCCAGCATTTT.

V and J are TRBV7-9 and TRBJ1-2; D is possibly TRBD1 (5 bases). The CDR3 length is 12 residues. V lost 4 bases, J lost 6 bases, and 9 bases lay in between. Germline V gives CDR1 SEHNR, CDR2 FQNEAQ (reference sequence). CDR3 sequence reads: CASSYEGHGYTF. The CDR3 DNA sequence: TGTGCCAGCAGCTACGAGGGGCATGGCTACACCTTC.

This clonotype was counted only a few times. This rearrangement joins TRBV10-3 to TRBJ2-3, with D unclear. The CDR3 runs to 11 residues. Between the trimmed V and J ends, which lost 4 bases and 4 bases, there was a span of 3 bases. Germline assignment: CDR1 ENHRY and CDR2 SYGVKD. CDR3 DNA sequence: TGTGCCATCAGTGGCCCAGATACGCAGTATTTT. Protein product: CAISGPDTQYF.

This clonotype showed up just a few times. The genes are TRBV20-1 and TRBJ2-1; TRBD2 is a possible D gene (6 bases). This CDR3 region has 11 residues. CDR1 DFQATT and CDR2 SNEGSKA come from the germline V gene (reference sequence). V dropped 8 bases and J dropped 9 bases, with 14 bases sitting between them. The CDR3 is CSPPSGGEQFF. The CDR3 DNA sequence: TGCAGTCCCCCCTCCGGGGGTGAGCAGTTCTTC.

The sample holds a few counts of this clonotype. The chain links TRBV20-1 to TRBJ2-5; D is possibly TRBD2 (6 bases). This CDR3 contains 13 residues. Trimming left V 3 bases short and J 2 bases short, with 10 bases between. Germline V gene sequence: CDR1 DFQATT, CDR2 SNEGSKA (reference sequence). The CDR3 here is CSASYAGQETQYF. CDR3 nucleotide sequence: TGCAGTGCTAGTTACGCGGGACAAGAGACCCAGTACTTC.

This clonotype was observed at least ten times. At one of its ends the junction is not consistent with the germline gene, which may arise from a read error. J is TRBJ1-1 and V is TRBV7-9, with unresolved D. The CDR3 extends over 11 amino acids. The germline V gene has CDR1 SEHNR and CDR2 FQNEAQ (reference sequence). CDR3 residues: CASSLNSEAFF. CDR3 coding DNA: TGTGCCAGCAGCTTAAACAGTGAAGCTTTCTTT. The entire variable domain, with the rest obtained from reference TRBV7-9 and TRBJ1-1, is as follows: DTGVSQNPRHKITKRGQNVTFRCDPISEHNRLYWYRQTLGQGPEFLTYFQNEAQLEKSRLLSDRFSAERPKGSFSTLEIQRTEQGDSAMYLCASSLNSEAFFGQGTRLTVV.